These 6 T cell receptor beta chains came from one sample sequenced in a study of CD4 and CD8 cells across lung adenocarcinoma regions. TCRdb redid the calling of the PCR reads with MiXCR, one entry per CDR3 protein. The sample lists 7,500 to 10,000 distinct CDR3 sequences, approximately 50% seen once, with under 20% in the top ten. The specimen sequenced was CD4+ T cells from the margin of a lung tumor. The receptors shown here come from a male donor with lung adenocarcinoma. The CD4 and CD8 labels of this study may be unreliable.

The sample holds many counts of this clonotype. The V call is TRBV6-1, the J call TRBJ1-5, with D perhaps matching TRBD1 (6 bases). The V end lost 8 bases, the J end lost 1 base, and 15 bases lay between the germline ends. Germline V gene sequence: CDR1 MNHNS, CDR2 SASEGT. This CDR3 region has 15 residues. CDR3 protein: CASGGDIASNQPQHF. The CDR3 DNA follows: TGTGCCAGCGGGGGGGACATAGCCAGCAATCAGCCCCAGCATTTT.

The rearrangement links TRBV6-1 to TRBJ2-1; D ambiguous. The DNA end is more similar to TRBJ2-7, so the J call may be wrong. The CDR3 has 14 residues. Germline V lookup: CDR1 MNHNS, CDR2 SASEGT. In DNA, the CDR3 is TGTGCCAGCAGTGAAGTACGCCCGCCCAATGAGCAGTACTTC. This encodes CASSEVRPPNEQYF.

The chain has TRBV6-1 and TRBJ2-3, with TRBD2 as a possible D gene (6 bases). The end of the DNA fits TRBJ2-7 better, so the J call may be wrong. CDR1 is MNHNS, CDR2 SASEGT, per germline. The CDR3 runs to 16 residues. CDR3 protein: CASRGPRQRVTDTQYF. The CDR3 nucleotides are TGTGCCAGCAGGGGCCCCAGGCAGCGGGTCACAGATACGCAGTACTTC.

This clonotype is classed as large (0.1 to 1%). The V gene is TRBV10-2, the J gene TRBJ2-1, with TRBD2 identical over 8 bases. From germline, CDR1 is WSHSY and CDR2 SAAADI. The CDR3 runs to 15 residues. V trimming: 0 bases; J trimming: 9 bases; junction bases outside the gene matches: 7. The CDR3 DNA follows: TGCGCCAGCAGTGAGTCTGGATTAGCGGGACTTGAGCAGTTCTTC. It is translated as CASSESGLAGLEQFF.

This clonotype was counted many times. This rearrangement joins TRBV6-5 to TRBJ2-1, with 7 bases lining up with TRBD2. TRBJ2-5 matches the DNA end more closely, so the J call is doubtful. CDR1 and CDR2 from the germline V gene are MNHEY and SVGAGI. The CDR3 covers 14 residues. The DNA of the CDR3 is TGTGCCAGCAGTTACGCGGGAGATCAAGAGACCCAGTACTTC. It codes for CASSYAGDQETQYF.

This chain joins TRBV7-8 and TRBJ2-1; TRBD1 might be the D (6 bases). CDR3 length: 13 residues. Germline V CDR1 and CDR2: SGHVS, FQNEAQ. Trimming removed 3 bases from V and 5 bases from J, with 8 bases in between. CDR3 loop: CASSFGQNNEQFF. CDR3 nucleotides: TGTGCCAGCAGCTTTGGACAGAACAATGAGCAGTTCTTC.